This T cell receptor (beta chain) was identified in a study of T cell changes during pregnancy in multiple sclerosis. Clones were read by immunoSEQ multiplex PCR, and TCRdb kept only the in-frame ones, dropping some. This table holds tens of thousands of clones, more than 90% found once. Germline values: CDR1 KGHSH, CDR2 LQKENI. This CDR3 has 15 amino acids. Trimming cost V 2 bases and J 5 bases, with 14 bases left between them. The source is a female donor with multiple sclerosis, enrolled in a pregnancy study. The V gene is TRBV18, the J gene TRBJ2-3; perhaps TRBD2 as D (5 bases). The sample was CD4+ T cells from peripheral blood mononuclear cells, taken in the second trimester of pregnancy. CDR3 DNA: TGTGCCAGCTCACCATATGACGGGAAAGGAGATACGCAGTATTTT. Its translation: CASSPYDGKGDTQYF.